This T cell receptor (beta chain) is from a study of T cells in Graves' hyperthyroidism and ophthalmopathy (dated by TCRdb to about 2019). Notes on the research overall: Peripheral blood was collected at initial diagnosis, before any treatment. To identify distinguishing TCR V-J signatures, a discovery cohort of some 99 patients was used, comprising fewer than 45 with Graves' ophthalmopathy and around 60 with stable Graves' hyperthyroidism. An independent validation cohort of under 20 hyperthyroidism patients and 17 patients who later progressed to ophthalmopathy tested prospective prediction of ophthalmopathy. The approximately 95 discovery patients were divided at random into training and test sets in a 7:3 ratio. In addition, the study compared T-cell repertoires in thyroid tissue and in blood from about 6 Graves' hyperthyroidism patients. Following sampling, methimazole starting at 30 mg daily was given to hyperthyroidism patients, and high-dose intravenous methylprednisolone was given to ophthalmopathy patients. The paper describes TCR Vbeta CDR3 sequencing of 140 or so peripheral blood samples, made up of around 41 ophthalmopathy patients, around 78 hyperthyroidism patients and about 17 progressor patients. The research as a whole found: During validation, the model predicted progression to ophthalmopathy a median of approximately 7 months ahead of onset, with 60% to 71% sensitivity and roughly 72% specificity. Blood samples also contained most of the expanded thyroid clonotypes (frequency above 0.001), which suggests that blood repertoires may reflect thyroid immune responses. A model built on a 13 V-J signature distinguished ophthalmopathy from stable hyperthyroidism, reaching roughly 88% sensitivity and around 81% specificity in cross-validation and 80%/75% in testing. No statistical method was used to fix the sample size in advance, and group allocation was not hidden from the investigators.

Stable Graves' hyperthyroidism was defined as the absence of progression to ophthalmopathy over 18 months of follow-up. Hyperthyroidism patients were newly diagnosed, with disease duration under 2 months, and aged 18 to 65 years. The study excluded patients with uncontrolled infections, other autoimmune diseases, pregnancy or lactation. Diagnoses were established on the basis of clinical symptoms, serum thyroxine and TRAb, thyroid ultrasound, and orbital computed tomography. PBMCs were separated from 10 ml of fresh peripheral blood using Ficoll-Paque density gradient centrifugation. Trizol reagent was used to extract total RNA, and RNA quality was then checked on an Agilent 2100 Bioanalyzer. The germline V end is reduced by 0 bases and the J end by 7 bases; junction bases left unmatched: 16. CDR1 and CDR2, looked up from the germline V gene (reference sequence), are GTSNPN and SVGIG. Including the terminal cysteine and phenylalanine, the CDR3 comprises 18 residues. CDR3 DNA is the only sequence kept; it has 54 bases, read in frame from the first base.

This clonotype was counted between two and nine times. The antigen this receptor binds is unknown. The input lacks base qualities; no much larger clone sits a single base away. TCR beta CDR3 regions were amplified from RNA transcripts. The first round of RT-PCR for the TCR CDR3 was performed with the HTBI primer set and the Qiagen OneStep RT-PCR kit. The libraries were constructed in a second round of multiplex PCR and then size-selected and purified. Paired-end sequencing of the libraries was performed with 100 bp reads on an Illumina HiSeq2000. Per the original workflow: Raw data were processed with SOAPnuke, discarding reads with adapters, uncalled bases, mean Phred below 15, or no exact constant-primer or identifier match. High-quality paired reads were merged using COPE v1.2.5, and each unique nucleotide sequence was defined as a clonotype. MiTCR v1.1 was used to align the clonotypes against IMGT TRBV, TRBD and TRBJ reference segments. The analysis was restricted to V-J combinations with a frequency above 0.0001, which together covered around 99% of the repertoires. A TCS score was defined as the ratio between F50 (clonal expansion) and ExV (chaos), using BLOSUM62-based TCRdist between CDR3 peptides within each V-J. Welch's t-statistics and random forest reduced fewer than 600 V-J features to fewer than 15, which were used in a naive Bayes classifier (R e1071). TCRdb took the public reads, trimmed them with fastp at Q25, ran MiXCR for clone calling and kept in-frame beta chains. A single entry per CDR3 protein holds the most common genes and DNA from its merged rows. The V and J calls come from TCRdb's annotation, not from the publication. This sample is represented by 300,000 to 350,000 distinct CDR3 sequences; 16% of them were singletons. The top ten constitute 33% of the sample.

Sequenced: blood. This clonotype originated in a man in his thirties or forties with Graves' hyperthyroidism. Here the chain combines TRBV30 and TRBJ2-1, with TRBD2 matching 9 junction bases. For the CDR3, the sequence is CAWSVRKTSGPFVNEQFF. DNA sequence: TGTGCCTGGAGTGTACGAAAGACTAGCGGACCCTTTGTAAATGAGCAGTTCTTC.